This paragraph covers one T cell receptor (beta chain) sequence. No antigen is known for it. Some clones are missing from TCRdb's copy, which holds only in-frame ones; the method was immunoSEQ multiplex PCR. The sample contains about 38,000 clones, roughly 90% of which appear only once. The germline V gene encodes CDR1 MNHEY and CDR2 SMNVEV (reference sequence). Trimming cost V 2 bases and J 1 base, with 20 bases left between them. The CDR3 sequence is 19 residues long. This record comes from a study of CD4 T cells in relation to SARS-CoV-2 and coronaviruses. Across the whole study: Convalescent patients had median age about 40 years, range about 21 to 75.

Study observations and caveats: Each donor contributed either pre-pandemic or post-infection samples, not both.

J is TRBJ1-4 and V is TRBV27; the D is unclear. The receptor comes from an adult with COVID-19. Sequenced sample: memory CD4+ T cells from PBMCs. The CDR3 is CASSLPTGRSAVTNEKLFF. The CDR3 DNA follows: TGTGCCAGCAGTTTACCGACTGGGAGGTCGGCAGTAACTAATGAAAAACTGTTTTTT. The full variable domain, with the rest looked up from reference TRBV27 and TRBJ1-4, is EAQVTQNPRYLITVTGKKLTVTCSQNMNHEYMSWYRQDPGLGLRQIYYSMNVEVTDKGDVPEGYKVSRKEKRNFPLILESPSPNQTSLYFCASSLPTGRSAVTNEKLFFGSGTQLSVL.